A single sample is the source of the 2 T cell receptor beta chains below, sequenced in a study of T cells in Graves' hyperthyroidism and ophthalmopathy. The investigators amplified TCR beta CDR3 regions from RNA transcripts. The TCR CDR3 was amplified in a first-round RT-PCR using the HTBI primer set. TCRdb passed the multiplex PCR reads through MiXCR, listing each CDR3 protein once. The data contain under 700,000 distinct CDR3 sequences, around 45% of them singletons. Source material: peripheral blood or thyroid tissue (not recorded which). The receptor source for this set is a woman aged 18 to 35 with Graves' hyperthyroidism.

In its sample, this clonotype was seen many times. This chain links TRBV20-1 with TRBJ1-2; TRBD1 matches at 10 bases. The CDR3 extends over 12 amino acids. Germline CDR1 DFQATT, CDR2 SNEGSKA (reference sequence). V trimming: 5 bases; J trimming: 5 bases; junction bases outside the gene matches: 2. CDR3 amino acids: CSASDRGYGYTF. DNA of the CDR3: TGCAGTGCTTCGGACAGGGGGTATGGCTACACCTTC.

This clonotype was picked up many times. For the CDR3, the DNA is TGTGCCAGCAGCGTAGAGGGGAACAACTACGAGCAGTACTTC. It encodes CASSVEGNNYEQYF. The chain combines TRBV9 with TRBJ2-7; D might be TRBD1 (5 bases). Trimming removed 0 bases from V and 3 bases from J, with 10 bases in between. The CDR3 contains 14 residues. Germline assignment: CDR1 SGDLS and CDR2 YYNGEE.